The T cell receptor beta chain under discussion was sequenced for a study of spatial heterogeneity in lung cancer. Findings of the study overall: Tumor TCRs that were ubiquitous and expanded showed up in blood more at resection than follow-up.

V lost 3 bases and J 2 bases, leaving 7 bases between the germline ends. Germline-derived CDR1 and CDR2 are MRHNA and SNTAGT. The CDR3 covers 13 residues. As for time point: blood at routine non-recurrence follow-up after resection. Unsorted samples of tumor, nontumor lung or frozen PBMC had their whole RNA sequenced. Via MiXCR, TCRdb re-called the 5' RACE reads, giving one row per CDR3 protein. The sample has some 41,000 distinct CDR3 sequences; roughly a tenth are singletons. This clonotype was observed a few times. Its antigen is still unknown. The material was PBMCs, obtained at follow-up. The chain uses TRBV6-4 and TRBJ1-2; unclear D gene. The TCR was taken from a female donor with early-stage non-small cell lung cancer. CDR3 bases: TGTGCCAGCAGTGAGGGAGCCAACTATGGCTACACCTTC. This gives the protein CASSEGANYGYTF.